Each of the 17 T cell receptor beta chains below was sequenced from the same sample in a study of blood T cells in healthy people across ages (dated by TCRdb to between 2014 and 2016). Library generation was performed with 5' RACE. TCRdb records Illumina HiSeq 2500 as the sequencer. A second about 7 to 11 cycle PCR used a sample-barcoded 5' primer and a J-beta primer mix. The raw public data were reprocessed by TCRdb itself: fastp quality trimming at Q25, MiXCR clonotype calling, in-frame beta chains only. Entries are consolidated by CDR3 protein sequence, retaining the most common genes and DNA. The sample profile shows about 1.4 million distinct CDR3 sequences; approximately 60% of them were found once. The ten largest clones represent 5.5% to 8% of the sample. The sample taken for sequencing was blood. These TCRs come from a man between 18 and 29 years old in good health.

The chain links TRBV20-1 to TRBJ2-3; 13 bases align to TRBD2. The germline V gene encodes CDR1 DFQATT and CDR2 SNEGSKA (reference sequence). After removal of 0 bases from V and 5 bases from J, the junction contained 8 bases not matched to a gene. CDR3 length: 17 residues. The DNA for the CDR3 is TGCAGTGCTAGAGATGCAGGACTAGCGGGAGAGGTAGATACGCAGTATTTT. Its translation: CSARDAGLAGEVDTQYF.

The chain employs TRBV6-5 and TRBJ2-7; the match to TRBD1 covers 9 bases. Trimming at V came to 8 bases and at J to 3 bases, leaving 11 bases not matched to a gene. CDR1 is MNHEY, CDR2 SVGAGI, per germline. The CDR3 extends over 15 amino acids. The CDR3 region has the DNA TGTGCCAGCCTTGCGACCGGGACAGGGATCTACGAGCAGTACTTC. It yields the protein CASLATGTGIYEQYF.

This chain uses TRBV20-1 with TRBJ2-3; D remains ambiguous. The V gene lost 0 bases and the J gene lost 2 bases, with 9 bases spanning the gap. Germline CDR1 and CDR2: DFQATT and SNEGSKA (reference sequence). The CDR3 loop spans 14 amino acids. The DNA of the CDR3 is TGCAGTGCTAGAGAAGGCCGTTTCACAGATACGCAGTATTTT. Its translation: CSAREGRFTDTQYF.

This CDR3 reads CASTDRDRGSDTQYF. The CDR3 DNA follows: TGTGCCAGCACGGACCGGGACAGGGGATCAGATACGCAGTATTTT. The chain links TRBV18 to TRBJ2-3; 10 bases fit TRBD1. The germline V gene has CDR1 KGHSH and CDR2 LQKENI. This CDR3 region has 15 residues. Unmatched junction bases numbered 9, after V lost 8 bases and J lost 4 bases.

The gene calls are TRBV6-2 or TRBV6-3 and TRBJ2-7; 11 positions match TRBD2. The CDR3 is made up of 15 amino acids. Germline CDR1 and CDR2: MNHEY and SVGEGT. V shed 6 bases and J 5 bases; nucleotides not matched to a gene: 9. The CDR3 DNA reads TGTGCCAGCAGCCTAACTAGCGGGAGCGTTAACGAGCAGTACTTC. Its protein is CASSLTSGSVNEQYF.

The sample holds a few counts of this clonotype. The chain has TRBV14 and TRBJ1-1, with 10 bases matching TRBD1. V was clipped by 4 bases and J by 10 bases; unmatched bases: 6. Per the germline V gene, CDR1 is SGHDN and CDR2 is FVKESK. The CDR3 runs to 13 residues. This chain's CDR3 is CASSPRDRGRAFF. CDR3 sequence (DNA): TGTGCCAGCAGCCCCCGGGACAGGGGAAGAGCTTTCTTT.

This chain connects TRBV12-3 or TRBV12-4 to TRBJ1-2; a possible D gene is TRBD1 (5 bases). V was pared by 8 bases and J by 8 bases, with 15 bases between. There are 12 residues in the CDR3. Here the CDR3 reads CASRGTQGGYTF. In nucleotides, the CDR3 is TGTGCCAGCCGGGGGACTCAGGGCGGCTACACCTTC.

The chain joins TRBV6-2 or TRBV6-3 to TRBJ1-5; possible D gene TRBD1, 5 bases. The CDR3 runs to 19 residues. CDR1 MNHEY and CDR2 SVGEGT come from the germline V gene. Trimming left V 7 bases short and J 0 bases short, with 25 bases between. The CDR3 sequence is CASKLRWLRPGPSNQPQHF. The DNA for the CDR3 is TGTGCCAGCAAGCTTCGGTGGCTAAGACCAGGGCCTAGCAATCAGCCCCAGCATTTT.

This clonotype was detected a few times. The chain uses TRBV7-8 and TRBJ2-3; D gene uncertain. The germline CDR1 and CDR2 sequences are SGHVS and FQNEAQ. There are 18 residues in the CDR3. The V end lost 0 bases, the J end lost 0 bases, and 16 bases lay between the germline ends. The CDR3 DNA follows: TGTGCCAGCAGCTTAGCGAAGGTTCGCGTAACTAGCACAGATACGCAGTATTTT. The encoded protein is CASSLAKVRVTSTDTQYF.

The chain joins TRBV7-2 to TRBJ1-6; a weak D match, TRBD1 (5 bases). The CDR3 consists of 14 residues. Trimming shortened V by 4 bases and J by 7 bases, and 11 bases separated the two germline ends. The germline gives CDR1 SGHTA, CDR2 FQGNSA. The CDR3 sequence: CASSWTRDNSPLHF. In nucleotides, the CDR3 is TGTGCCAGCAGCTGGACAAGGGACAATTCACCCCTCCACTTT.

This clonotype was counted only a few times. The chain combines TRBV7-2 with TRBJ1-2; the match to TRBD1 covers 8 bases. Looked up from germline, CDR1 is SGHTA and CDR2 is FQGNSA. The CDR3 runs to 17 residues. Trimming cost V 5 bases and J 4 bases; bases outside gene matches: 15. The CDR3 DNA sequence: TGTGCCAGCAGCCTCCGTCCCAGCAGGGGGCAGGTCTATGGCTACACCTTC. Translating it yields CASSLRPSRGQVYGYTF.

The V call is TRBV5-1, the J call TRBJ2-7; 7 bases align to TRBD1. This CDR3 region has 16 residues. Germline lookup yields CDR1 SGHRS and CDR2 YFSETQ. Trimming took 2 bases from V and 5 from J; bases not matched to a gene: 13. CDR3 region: CASSFTTGEKIHEQYF. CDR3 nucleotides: TGCGCCAGCAGCTTTACCACAGGGGAAAAGATCCACGAGCAGTACTTC.

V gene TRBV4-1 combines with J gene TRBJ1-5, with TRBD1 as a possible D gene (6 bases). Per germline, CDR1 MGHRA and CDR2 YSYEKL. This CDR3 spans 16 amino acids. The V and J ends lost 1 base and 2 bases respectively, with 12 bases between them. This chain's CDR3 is CASSQAGALGNQPQHF. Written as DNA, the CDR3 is TGCGCCAGCAGCCAAGCAGGGGCGCTTGGCAATCAGCCCCAGCATTTT.

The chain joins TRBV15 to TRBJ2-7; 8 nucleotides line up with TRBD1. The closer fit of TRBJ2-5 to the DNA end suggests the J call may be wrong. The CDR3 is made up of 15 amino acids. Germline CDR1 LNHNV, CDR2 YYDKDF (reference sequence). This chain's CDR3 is CATSYGTGLERTQYF. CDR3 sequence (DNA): TGTGCCACCAGCTACGGGACAGGCCTAGAACGGACCCAGTACTTC.

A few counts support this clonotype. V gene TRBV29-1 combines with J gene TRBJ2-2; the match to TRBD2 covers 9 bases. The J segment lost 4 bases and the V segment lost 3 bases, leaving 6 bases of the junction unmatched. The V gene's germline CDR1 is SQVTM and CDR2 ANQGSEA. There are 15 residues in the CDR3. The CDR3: CSVDAGGPITGELFF. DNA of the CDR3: TGCAGCGTTGACGCGGGAGGGCCGATCACCGGGGAGCTGTTTTTT.

The CDR3 region is CASSLTPPYEQYF. The CDR3 coding sequence is TGCGCCAGCAGCTTAACACCGCCGTACGAGCAGTACTTC. This sequence joins TRBV5-1 and TRBJ2-7, with no clear D. The germline V gene encodes CDR1 SGHRS and CDR2 YFSETQ. The CDR3 is 13 residues long. Trimming took off 2 bases at V and 4 bases at J, with 10 bases between the two ends.

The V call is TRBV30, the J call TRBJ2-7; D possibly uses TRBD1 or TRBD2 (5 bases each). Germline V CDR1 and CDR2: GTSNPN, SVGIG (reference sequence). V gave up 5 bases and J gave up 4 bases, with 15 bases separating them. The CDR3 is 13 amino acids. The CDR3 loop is CAWASGTDYEQYF. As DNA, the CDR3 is TGTGCCTGGGCTTCCGGGACGGATTACGAGCAGTACTTC.